The sequence of this T cell receptor (beta chain) was determined in a study of memory CD4+ T cells and cytomegalovirus serostatus. There are a few counts of this clone. In the source study's methods: After removing out-of-frame reads, over 2 million distinct TCRbeta sequences remained. Generated by immunoSEQ multiplex PCR, the TCRdb table keeps only in-frame clones and is missing some. That table furnishes V, J and clone size, whereas the DNA furnished D and trimming. Counted here are about 40,000 clones, less than 80% occurring once; the ten biggest clones make up around 6.6%. The sort gate was single viable CD3+CD4+CD8-CD45RO+ cells for memory CD4+ T cells. After thawing, CD4+ T cells were positively selected. The CDR3 covers 15 residues. Germline V gives CDR1 MGHDK, CDR2 SYGVNS. V was clipped by 6 bases and J by 8 bases, with 22 bases between them.

The receptor was isolated from an adult in good health and CMV-seronegative. The chain combines TRBV25-1 with TRBJ1-2; D not certain. Specimen: memory CD4+ T cells from blood. CDR3 coding DNA: TGTGCCAGCAGCGATTCGCCAGGCCGAGGAAGAGGCTACACCTTC. Its protein product is CASSDSPGRGRGYTF.